The entry below describes one T cell receptor beta chain. In its sample, this clone was seen many times. Its antigen is currently not known. Base qualities were left out, and no much larger clone turns up one base away. Compared with germline, V lacks 2 bases and J lacks 8 bases; bases without a gene match: 6. The germline V gene encodes CDR1 SGHDN and CDR2 FVKESK. Reading from cysteine to phenylalanine, the CDR3 counts 14 amino acids. CDR3 DNA only is kept here, 42 bases in frame from base 1. The protocol used for the library was the immunoSEQ multiplex PCR assay. RNA was extracted from all samples and reverse transcribed into cDNA, which served as template for TCR sequencing. First-strand cDNA was synthesized with SuperScript III using a 2:1 mix of oligo-dT and random hexamers. A synthetic immune receptor repertoire was used to gauge amplification bias, and whatever bias remained was removed computationally. Per the source publication's procedure: Raw reads were preprocessed to remove errors, and CDR3 was defined according to IMGT conventions as the region from the conserved cysteine to phenylalanine. Clonality was computed as 1 minus the Shannon entropy, with the entropy normalized by log2 of the number of productive unique TCRs. CD4 or CD8 identity of scalp clones was inferred by cross-referencing scalp TCRbeta sequences with sorted blood CD4 and CD8 repertoires. TCRdb provides this immuneACCESS table in a form limited to in-frame rearrangements. Some clones are lacking; in checked studies, under half of them reflect an unresolved V gene, and why the rest are absent is not known. For V, J and clone size, that table is used; D and trimming come from the DNA. The sample data list about 220,000 clones, and about three fifths of these were observed just once. Clones ranked in the top ten supply more than 1.5% of the sample.

Taken with the paper, the label for time point translates to: about 4 weeks on oral tofacitinib. The sample's treatment or condition, from its label and the paper: oral pan-JAK inhibitor, 5-10 mg twice daily. From alopecia areata patients, peripheral blood was collected along with lesional scalp punch biopsies. PBMCs were isolated by density centrifugation and stained for CD3, CD4 and CD8, and CD4+ and CD8+ T cells were sorted on a FACSAria. The data derive from a study of CD8+ T cells in alopecia areata (dated by TCRdb to 2017 to 2018). Turning to the overall study: The treated patients took part in an open-label pilot trial in which moderate-to-severe alopecia areata was treated with oral tofacitinib at 5 to 10 mg twice daily. Tofacitinib was given for 6 to 18 months, followed by 6 months of follow-up off drug to assess delayed response and recurrence. TCRbeta CDR3 regions were amplified by immunoSEQ multiplex PCR with 35 Vbeta forward and 13 Jbeta reverse primers. Scalp clonality was compared among normal scalp (n=4), patchy alopecia areata scalp (n=8), and alopecia totalis/universalis scalp (n=8). Scalp tissue and sorted CD4+ and CD8+ peripheral blood T cells from patchy and totalis/universalis alopecia areata patients and from healthy controls were covered by human TCRbeta sequencing. RNA came from the PAXgene miRNA kit for fixed scalp, the miRNeasy kit for PBMCs, and the RNeasy kit for mouse skin. In both human patients and the C3H/HeJ mouse model, the study applied high-throughput TCRbeta sequencing to look at T cell clonal expansion in alopecia areata. Tofacitinib-treated patients had biopsies at baseline and at 4 and 24 weeks of treatment, with a later scalp biopsy in several patients. For the treated patients, the SALT score, which quantifies what percentage of scalp surface area is affected, served as the measure of disease severity.

General findings and caveats noted by the study authors: Compared with mice, TCR sequences shared between patients were less clear, possibly partly because of HLA diversity across the patient population. Because the treated cohort was small and had only one nonresponder, larger studies are needed to examine links between baseline CD8+ expansion and response. Higher clonality and more expanded CD8+ clones were observed in lesional scalp than in normal scalp, particularly in alopecia totalis/universalis, a finding suggestive of antigenic drive. Unlike mouse skin, where gammadelta T cells dominate, normal human skin contains resident alphabeta T cells that get sequenced too, which complicates analysis of the scalp TCR repertoire. Tofacitinib significantly lowered scalp clonality and the number of expanded CD8+ clones among the top 100 scalp clones. Many expanded lesional clones persisted in scalp and blood during tofacitinib treatment, which may partly explain relapse after stopping treatment.

This TCR was recovered from a human donor with alopecia areata. In this chain, TRBV14 is recombined with TRBJ1-2; TRBD1 fits 9 bases in the junction. The starting material was CD4+ T cells sorted from blood, obtained at week 4, from a patient treated with tofacitinib. The CDR3 reads as follows: CASSQSGTGIGYTF. DNA sequence: TGTGCCAGCAGCCAAAGCGGGACAGGGATCGGCTACACCTTC.